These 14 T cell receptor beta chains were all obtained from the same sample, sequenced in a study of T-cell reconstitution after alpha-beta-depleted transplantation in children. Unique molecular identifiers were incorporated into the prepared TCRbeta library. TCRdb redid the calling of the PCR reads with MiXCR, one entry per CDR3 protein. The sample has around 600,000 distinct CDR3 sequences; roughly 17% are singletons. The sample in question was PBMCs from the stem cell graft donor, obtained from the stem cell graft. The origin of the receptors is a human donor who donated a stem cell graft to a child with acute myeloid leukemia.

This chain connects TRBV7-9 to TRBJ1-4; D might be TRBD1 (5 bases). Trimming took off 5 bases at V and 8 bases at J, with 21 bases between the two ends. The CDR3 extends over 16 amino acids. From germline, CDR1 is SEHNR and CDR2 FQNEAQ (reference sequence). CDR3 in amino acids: CASSPNRRDPAEKLFF. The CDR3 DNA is TGTGCCAGCAGCCCTAACCGGCGGGACCCCGCAGAAAAACTGTTTTTT. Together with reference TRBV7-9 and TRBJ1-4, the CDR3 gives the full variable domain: DTGVSQNPRHKITKRGQNVTFRCDPISEHNRLYWYRQTLGQGPEFLTYFQNEAQLEKSRLLSDRFSAERPKGSFSTLEIQRTEQGDSAMYLCASSPNRRDPAEKLFFGSGTQLSVL.

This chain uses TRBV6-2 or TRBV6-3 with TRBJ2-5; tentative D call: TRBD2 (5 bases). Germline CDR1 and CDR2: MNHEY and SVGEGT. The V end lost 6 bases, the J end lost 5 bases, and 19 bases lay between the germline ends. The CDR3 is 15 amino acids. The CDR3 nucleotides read TGTGCCAGCAGCTTATCCCTCCCTAGCCGGGAGACCCAGTACTTC. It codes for CASSLSLPSRETQYF.

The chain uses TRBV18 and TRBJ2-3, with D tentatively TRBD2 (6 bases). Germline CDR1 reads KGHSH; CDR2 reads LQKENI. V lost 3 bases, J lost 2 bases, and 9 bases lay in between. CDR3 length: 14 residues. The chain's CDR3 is CASSPRELTDTQYF. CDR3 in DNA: TGTGCCAGCTCACCCCGGGAGCTCACAGATACGCAGTATTTT.

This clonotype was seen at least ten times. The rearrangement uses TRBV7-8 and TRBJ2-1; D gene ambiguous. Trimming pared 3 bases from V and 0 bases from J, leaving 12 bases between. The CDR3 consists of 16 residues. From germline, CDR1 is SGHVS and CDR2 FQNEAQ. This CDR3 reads CASSFRVLYSYNEQFF. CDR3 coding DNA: TGTGCCAGCAGCTTCCGAGTTCTATACTCCTACAATGAGCAGTTCTTC.

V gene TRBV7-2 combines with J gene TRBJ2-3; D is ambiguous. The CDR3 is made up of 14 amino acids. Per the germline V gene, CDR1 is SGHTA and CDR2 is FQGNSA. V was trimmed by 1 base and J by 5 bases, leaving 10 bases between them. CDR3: CASSLGVWRDTQYF. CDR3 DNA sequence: TGTGCCAGCAGCTTAGGGGTGTGGCGAGATACGCAGTATTTT. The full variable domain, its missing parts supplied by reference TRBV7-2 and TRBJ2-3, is GAGVSQSPSNKVTEKGKDVELRCDPISGHTALYWYRQSLGQGLEFLIYFQGNSAPDKSGLPSDRFSAERTGGSVSTLTIQRTQQEDSAVYLCASSLGVWRDTQYFGPGTRLTVL.

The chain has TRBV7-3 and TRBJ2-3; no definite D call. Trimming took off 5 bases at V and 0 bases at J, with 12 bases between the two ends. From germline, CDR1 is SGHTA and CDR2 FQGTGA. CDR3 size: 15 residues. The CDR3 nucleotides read TGTGCCAGCAGCGACCCCCTGGGAAGCACAGATACGCAGTATTTT. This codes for CASSDPLGSTDTQYF.

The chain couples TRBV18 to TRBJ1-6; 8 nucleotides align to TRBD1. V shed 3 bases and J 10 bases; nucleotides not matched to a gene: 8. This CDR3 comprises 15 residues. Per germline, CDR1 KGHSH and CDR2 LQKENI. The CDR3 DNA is TGTGCCAGCTCACCCAGGACAGGGCAAGGCTCACCCCTCCACTTT. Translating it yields CASSPRTGQGSPLHF.

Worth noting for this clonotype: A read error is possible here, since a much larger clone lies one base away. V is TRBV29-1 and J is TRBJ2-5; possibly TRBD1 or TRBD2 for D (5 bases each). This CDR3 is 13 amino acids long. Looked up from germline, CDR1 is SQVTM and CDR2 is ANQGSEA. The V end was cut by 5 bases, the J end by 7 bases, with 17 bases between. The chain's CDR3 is CSVNYGTKGTQYF. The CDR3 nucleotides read TGCAGCGTTAATTATGGGACGAAGGGGACCCAGTACTTC.

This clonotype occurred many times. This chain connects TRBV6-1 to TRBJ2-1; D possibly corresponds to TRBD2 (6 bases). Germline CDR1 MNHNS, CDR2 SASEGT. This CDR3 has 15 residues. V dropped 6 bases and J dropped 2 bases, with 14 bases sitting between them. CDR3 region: CASSLREAPYNEQFF. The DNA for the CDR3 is TGTGCCAGCAGCCTCAGGGAGGCCCCCTACAATGAGCAGTTCTTC.

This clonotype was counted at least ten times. The CDR3: CSVLINTNTEAFF. As DNA, the CDR3 is TGCAGCGTTCTCATTAATACGAACACTGAAGCTTTCTTT. The chain carries TRBV29-1 and TRBJ1-1; D ambiguous. CDR1 and CDR2 (germline): SQVTM, ANQGSEA. The CDR3 extends over 13 amino acids. V was pared by 5 bases and J by 1 base, with 11 bases between.

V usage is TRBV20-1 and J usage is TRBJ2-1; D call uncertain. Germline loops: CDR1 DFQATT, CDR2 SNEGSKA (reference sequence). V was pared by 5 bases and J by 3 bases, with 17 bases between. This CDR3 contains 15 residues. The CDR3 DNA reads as TGCAGTGCTGCCCCGGGTCTTACGAACTACAATGAGCAGTTCTTC. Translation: CSAAPGLTNYNEQFF.

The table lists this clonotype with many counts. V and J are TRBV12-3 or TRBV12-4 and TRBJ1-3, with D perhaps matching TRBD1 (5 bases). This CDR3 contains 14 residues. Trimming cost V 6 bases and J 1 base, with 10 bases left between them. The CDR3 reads CASRPTDSGNTIYF. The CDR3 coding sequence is TGTGCCAGCAGGCCGACAGATTCTGGAAACACCATATATTTT.

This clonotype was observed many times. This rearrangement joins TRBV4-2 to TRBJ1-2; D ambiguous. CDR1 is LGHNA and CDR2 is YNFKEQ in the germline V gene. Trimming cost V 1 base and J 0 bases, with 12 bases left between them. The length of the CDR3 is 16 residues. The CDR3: CASSQGVGGTNYGYTF. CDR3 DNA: TGTGCCAGCAGCCAAGGGGTCGGCGGGACTAACTATGGCTACACCTTC.

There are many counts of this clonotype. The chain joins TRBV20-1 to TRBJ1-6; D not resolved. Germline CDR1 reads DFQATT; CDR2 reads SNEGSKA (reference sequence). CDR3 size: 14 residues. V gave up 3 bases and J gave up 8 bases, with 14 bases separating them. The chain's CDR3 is CSASRHLDDSPLHF. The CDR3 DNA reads TGCAGTGCTAGTCGGCACCTGGATGATTCACCCCTCCACTTT.